This record looks at one T cell receptor (beta chain) sequence and its context. V lost 5 bases and J lost 6; bases outside the gene matches: 8. This CDR3 is 14 amino acids long. Per germline, CDR1 DFQATT and CDR2 SNEGSKA (reference sequence). This entry is derived from a study of T cells in Graves' hyperthyroidism and ophthalmopathy. Amplification yielded TCR beta CDR3 regions, with RNA transcripts as the source. In the first-round RT-PCR of the TCR CDR3, the HTBI primer set was used. TCRdb itself ran the multiplex PCR reads through MiXCR, one entry per CDR3 protein. The data show around 100,000 distinct CDR3 sequences, about half seen once.

Sequencing was performed on blood. The rearrangement links TRBV20-1 to TRBJ2-2, with TRBD2 matching 8 bases. The source is a man aged 35-49 years with Graves' hyperthyroidism. The CDR3 region has the DNA TGCAGTGCTCCTATAGCGGGGAGCTCCGGGGAGCTGTTTTTT. Its translation: CSAPIAGSSGELFF.